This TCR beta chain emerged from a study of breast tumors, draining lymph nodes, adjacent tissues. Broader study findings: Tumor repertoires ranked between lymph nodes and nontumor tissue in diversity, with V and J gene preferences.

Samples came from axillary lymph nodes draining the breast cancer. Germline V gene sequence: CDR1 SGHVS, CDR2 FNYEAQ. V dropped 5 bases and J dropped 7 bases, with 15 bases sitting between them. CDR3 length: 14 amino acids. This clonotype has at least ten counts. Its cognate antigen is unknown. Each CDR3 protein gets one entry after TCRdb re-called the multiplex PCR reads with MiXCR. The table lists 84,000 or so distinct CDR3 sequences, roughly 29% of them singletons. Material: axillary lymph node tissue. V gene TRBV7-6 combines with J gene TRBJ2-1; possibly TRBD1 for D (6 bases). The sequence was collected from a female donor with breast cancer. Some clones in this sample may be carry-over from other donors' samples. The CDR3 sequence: CASSQGSRGNEQFF. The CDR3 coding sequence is TGTGCCAGCAGCCAGGGGAGCCGGGGAAATGAGCAGTTCTTC.